This TCR beta chain was recorded in a study of T cells in Graves' hyperthyroidism and ophthalmopathy. Notes on the study in general: Through a model of 13 V-J features, ophthalmopathy was separated from stable hyperthyroidism.

The table lists this clonotype with a few counts. Its cognate antigen is unknown. RNA transcripts served as the template for amplifying TCR beta CDR3 regions. A first-round RT-PCR of the TCR CDR3 used the HTBI primer set. TCRdb recomputed calls from the multiplex PCR reads with MiXCR, one row per CDR3 protein. The sample includes about 350,000 distinct CDR3 sequences, approximately 14% seen only once; the top ten take 20% to 25%. Trimming cost V 8 bases and J 4 bases, with 12 bases left between them. Germline V lookup: CDR1 MNHEY, CDR2 SVGEGT. The CDR3 is 13 amino acids. Graves' hyperthyroidism showing no ophthalmopathy progression within 18 months was considered stable. From approximately 9.3 ml of fresh peripheral blood, PBMCs were isolated.

V is TRBV6-2 or TRBV6-3 and J is TRBJ2-4, with D perhaps given as TRBD1 or TRBD2 (6 bases each). The clonotype originates from a woman in her twenties or thirties with Graves' hyperthyroidism. Input material: blood. The CDR3 loop reads CASGGQMKNIQYF. In DNA, the CDR3 is TGTGCCAGCGGGGGGCAAATGAAAAACATTCAGTACTTC.